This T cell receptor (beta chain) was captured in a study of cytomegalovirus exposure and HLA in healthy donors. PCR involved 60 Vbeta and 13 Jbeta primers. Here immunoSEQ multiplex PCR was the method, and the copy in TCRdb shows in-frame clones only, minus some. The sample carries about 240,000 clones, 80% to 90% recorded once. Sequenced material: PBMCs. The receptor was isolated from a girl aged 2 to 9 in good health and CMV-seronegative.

CDR3 in DNA: TGTGCCTGCTCTAATGAAAAACTGTTTTTT. Amino acids: CACSNEKLFF. This chain joins TRBV30 and TRBJ1-4, with unresolved D. The germline V gene encodes CDR1 GTSNPN and CDR2 SVGIG (reference sequence). The CDR3 loop spans 10 amino acids. Between the trimmed V and J ends, which lost 6 bases and 3 bases, there was a span of 2 bases.